The count of the clone carrying this TCR beta chain is one. This record comes from a study of blood T cell repertoires in COVID-19. At the level of the study: The study drew acute and convalescent COVID-19 samples from the United States, Italy and Spain. In each case, the material was cDNA or gDNA derived from T cells, B-cell-depleted T cells, or PBMCs.

Produced via immunoSEQ multiplex PCR; TCRdb's table is partial and in-frame only. The sample records 50,000 to 70,000 clones, under 80% being singletons. The CDR3 contains 14 residues. The germline V gene has CDR1 SGHAT and CDR2 FQNNGV. The V end was cut by 2 bases, the J end by 9 bases, with 16 bases between. This chain connects TRBV11-2 to TRBJ2-5; D may be TRBD2 (6 bases). The clonotype comes from a human donor in a cohort sampled during active COVID-19. The sequencing sample was made of peripheral blood. CDR3 amino acids: CASSLSVTSGAQYF. The CDR3 DNA is TGTGCCAGCAGCTTAAGTGTCACCTCGGGGGCCCAGTACTTC. Supplemented by reference TRBV11-2 and TRBJ2-5, the full variable domain reads EAGVAQSPRYKIIEKRQSVAFWCNPISGHATLYWYQQILGQGPKLLIQFQNNGVVDDSQLPKDRFSAERLKGVDSTLKIQPAKLEDSAVYLCASSLSVTSGAQYFGPGTRLLVL.